Below, one TCR beta chain is given with its context. Its specificity is not known. This specimen belongs to a study of Tregs in tolerant kidney transplant recipients. General study findings and limits: Changing PCR primers prevented nucleotide comparison between some patients' samples. Biological reproducibility was not directly addressed, but technical replication error appeared minimal.

This CDR3 has 15 residues. The V gene lost 4 bases and the J gene lost 1 base, with 14 bases spanning the gap. Per the germline V gene, CDR1 is MNHEY and CDR2 is SMNVEV (reference sequence). Mixed chimerism was transient after nonmyeloablative marrow transplants from related graft donors. Using immunoSEQ multiplex PCR, the repertoire was profiled, and TCRdb retains in-frame clones only, with some absent. This table holds 75,000 to 100,000 clones, approximately 93% found once. The input for sequencing was CD4+ T cells from blood (PBMCs), taken 12 months after the transplant. This clonotype was sampled from a human patient who received a combined kidney and bone marrow transplant. A share of the T cells may be of graft donor origin. J is TRBJ2-7 and V is TRBV27; perhaps TRBD2 as D (6 bases). The CDR3 DNA follows: TGTGCCAGCAGTTCCCGGGGACTCCCTTCCTACGAGCAGTACTTC. It translates to CASSSRGLPSYEQYF.